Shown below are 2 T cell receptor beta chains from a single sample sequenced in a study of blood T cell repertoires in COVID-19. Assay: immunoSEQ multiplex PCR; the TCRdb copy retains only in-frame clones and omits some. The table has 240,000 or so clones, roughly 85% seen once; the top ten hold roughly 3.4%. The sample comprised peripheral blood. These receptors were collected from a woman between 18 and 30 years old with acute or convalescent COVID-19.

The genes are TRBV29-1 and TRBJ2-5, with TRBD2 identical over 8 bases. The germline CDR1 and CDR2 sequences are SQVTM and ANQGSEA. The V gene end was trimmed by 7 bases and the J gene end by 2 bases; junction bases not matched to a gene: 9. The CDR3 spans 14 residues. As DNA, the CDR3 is TGCAGCGCCCGACGGGGGGGGCAGCAAGAGACCCAGTACTTC. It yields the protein CSARRGGQQETQYF.

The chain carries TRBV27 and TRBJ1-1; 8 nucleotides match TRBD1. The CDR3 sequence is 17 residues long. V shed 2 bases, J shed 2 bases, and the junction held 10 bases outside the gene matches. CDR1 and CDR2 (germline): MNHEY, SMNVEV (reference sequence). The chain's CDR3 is CASSLRGVDRGNTEAFF. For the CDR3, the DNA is TGTGCCAGCAGTTTAAGAGGAGTCGACAGGGGCAACACTGAAGCTTTCTTT.